Shown below are 9 T cell receptor beta chains from a single sample sequenced in a study of CD8 T cells in ankylosing spondylitis. A single record per CDR3 protein comes from TCRdb applying MiXCR to the 5' RACE reads. The sample records about 450,000 distinct CDR3 sequences, roughly a quarter being singletons. General study findings and limits: Eight highly homologous variants formed a TCR beta motif that appeared characteristic of ankylosing spondylitis blood.

The antigens these receptors bind are not known. Material: blood, either unsorted or a sorted T cell fraction (not recorded which). The receptor source for this set is a male donor with ankylosing spondylitis.

This clonotype turned up a few times. The J gene is TRBJ1-4, the V gene TRBV3-1; TRBD1 might be the D (5 bases). V was cut by 5 bases and J by 11 bases, with 9 bases left in between. Germline lookup yields CDR1 LGHDT and CDR2 YNNKEL (reference sequence). There are 11 residues in the CDR3. The CDR3 DNA reads as TGTGCCAGCAGCGGGGGAGTGAAACTGTTTTTT. Translated, it gives CASSGGVKLFF.

The chain joins TRBV20-1 to TRBJ2-1; D is undetermined. Trimming cost V 3 bases and J 2 bases, with 11 bases left between them. Looked up from germline, CDR1 is DFQATT and CDR2 is SNEGSKA (reference sequence). The CDR3 length is 14 residues. CDR3 nucleotides: TGCAGTGCTAGGAACCAACGAGCCTACAATGAGCAGTTCTTC. Its translation is CSARNQRAYNEQFF.

CDR3 in amino acids: CASDEAGSAGELFF. Written as DNA, the CDR3 is TGTGCCAGCGACGAAGCGGGATCGGCCGGGGAGCTGTTTTTT. The rearrangement joins TRBV6-2 or TRBV6-3 to TRBJ2-2; 7 positions agree with TRBD2. V shed 8 bases and J 6 bases; nucleotides not matched to a gene: 9. Germline V CDR1 and CDR2: MNHEY, SVGEGT. This CDR3 contains 14 residues.

J is TRBJ2-1 and V is TRBV20-1; possibly TRBD1 for D (5 bases). Trimming took 6 bases from V and 10 from J, leaving 19 bases between them. The length of the CDR3 is 13 residues. Germline CDR1 DFQATT, CDR2 SNEGSKA (reference sequence). CDR3 in amino acids: CSALPGGQREQFF. The DNA of the CDR3 is TGCAGTGCCTTACCTGGCGGACAACGCGAGCAGTTCTTC.

The V gene is TRBV5-1, the J gene TRBJ2-1; tentatively, D is TRBD2 (6 bases). There are 15 residues in the CDR3. Germline V gives CDR1 SGHRS, CDR2 YFSETQ. The germline V and J ends were trimmed by 1 base and 8 bases, with 16 bases remaining between them. CDR3 bases: TGCGCCAGCAGCTTGTTGGGACTGACAGTCTATGAGCAGTTCTTC. Its translation: CASSLLGLTVYEQFF.

This rearrangement joins TRBV30 to TRBJ1-5; 8 nucleotides align to TRBD1. V lost 4 bases, J lost 7 bases, and 6 bases stayed unmatched. This CDR3 contains 13 residues. Germline CDR1 and CDR2: GTSNPN and SVGIG (reference sequence). The CDR3 reads CAWNDRGEQPQHF. CDR3 nucleotides: TGTGCCTGGAATGACAGGGGAGAGCAGCCCCAGCATTTT.

The rearrangement links TRBV5-6 to TRBJ1-1; weak D call: TRBD1 (5 bases). V was trimmed by 4 bases and J by 3 bases, leaving 10 bases between them. The CDR3 has 13 amino acids. Germline-derived CDR1 and CDR2 are SGHDT and YYEEEE. CDR3: CASSPGRYTEAFF. The CDR3 DNA sequence: TGTGCCAGCAGCCCAGGGAGATACACTGAAGCTTTCTTT.

The CDR3 coding sequence is TGTGCCAGCAGTGATTGGCGGGAGGCGTACGAGCAGTACGTC. This encodes CASSDWREAYEQYV. V usage is TRBV2 and J usage is TRBJ2-7; 8 bases are a match to TRBD2. Per the germline V gene, CDR1 is SNHLY and CDR2 is FYNNEI. This CDR3 region has 14 residues. Trimming took 3 bases from V and 4 from J; bases not matched to a gene: 5.

The chain couples TRBV9 to TRBJ2-7; D is unclear. Deletions cut 4 bases from V and 1 base from J, with 12 bases between. This CDR3 has 14 amino acids. Looked up from germline, CDR1 is SGDLS and CDR2 is YYNGEE. The CDR3 is CASSPRSPSYEQYV. The DNA for the CDR3 is TGTGCCAGCAGCCCGCGTTCCCCTTCCTACGAGCAGTACGTC.